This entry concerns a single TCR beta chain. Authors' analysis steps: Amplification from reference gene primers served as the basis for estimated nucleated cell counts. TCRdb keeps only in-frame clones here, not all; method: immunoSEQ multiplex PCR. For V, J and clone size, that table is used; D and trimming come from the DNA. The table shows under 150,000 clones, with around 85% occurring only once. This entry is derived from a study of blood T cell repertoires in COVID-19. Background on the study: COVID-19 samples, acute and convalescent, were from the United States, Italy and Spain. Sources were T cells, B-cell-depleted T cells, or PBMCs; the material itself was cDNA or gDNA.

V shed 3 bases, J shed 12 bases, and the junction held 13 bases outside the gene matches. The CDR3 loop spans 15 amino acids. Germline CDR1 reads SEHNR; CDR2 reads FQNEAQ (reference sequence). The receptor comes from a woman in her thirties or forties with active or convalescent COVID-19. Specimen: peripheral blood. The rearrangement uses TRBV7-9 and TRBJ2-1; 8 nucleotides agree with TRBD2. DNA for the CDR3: TGTGCCAGCAGCTTTCCTCCAGCGGGGGACATAGGGCAGTTCTTC. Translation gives CASSFPPAGDIGQFF.